This entry lists 7 T cell receptor beta chains sequenced from one sample in a study of PD-L1 blockade in urothelial cancer (dated 2017 in TCRdb). Libraries were prepared through the immunoSEQ multiplex PCR assay. TCRdb mirrors the immuneACCESS table, restricted to in-frame sequences. Some clones are absent from its copies; in checked studies, under half trace to an unresolved V gene, and the reason for the others is unknown. This sample comprises 90,000 to 120,000 clones, under 85% of them detected only once. The ten largest clones take up about 2.6% of the sample. This material consisted of PBMCs, taken around atezolizumab (anti-PD-L1) treatment. These receptors were obtained from a man aged 45-60 years with urothelial cancer.

The V call is TRBV4-1, the J call TRBJ1-5, with D possibly matching TRBD1 (6 bases). V shed 3 bases and J shed 8 bases, with 20 bases lying between them. Per germline, CDR1 MGHRA and CDR2 YSYEKL. The CDR3 spans 16 residues. In nucleotides, the CDR3 is TGCGCCAGCAGCCAGAAACTAGGACAGATCATCAAGCCCCAGCATTTT. Protein sequence: CASSQKLGQIIKPQHF.

The chain employs TRBV28 and TRBJ2-7; 12 nucleotides line up with TRBD1. The CDR3 length is 17 residues. V was pared by 4 bases and J by 4 bases, with 11 bases of the junction left unmatched. Germline V lookup: CDR1 MDHEN, CDR2 SYDVKM. The CDR3 here is CASSSPGTGGARYEQYF. The DNA of the CDR3 is TGTGCCAGCAGTTCCCCCGGGACAGGGGGCGCGCGGTACGAGCAGTACTTC.

The table lists this clone with a count of one. V is TRBV6-5 and J is TRBJ1-3, with TRBD1 matching over 7 bases. The CDR3 sequence is 13 residues long. Germline V gene sequence: CDR1 MNHEY, CDR2 SVGAGI. V lost 8 bases, J lost 4 bases, and 5 bases stayed unmatched. The CDR3 DNA follows: TGTGCCAGCGGAAGGACAGGAGGAAACACCATATATTTT. Translating gives CASGRTGGNTIYF.

The chain employs TRBV2 and TRBJ2-1, with D possibly matching TRBD1 (5 bases). The CDR3 has 13 residues. Germline V lookup: CDR1 SNHLY, CDR2 FYNNEI. V dropped 7 bases and J dropped 9 bases, with 16 bases sitting between them. The CDR3 here is CASTEGVGFEQFF. The DNA for the CDR3 is TGTGCCAGCACCGAAGGGGTCGGGTTTGAGCAGTTCTTC.

V and J are TRBV10-2 and TRBJ2-3; weak D call: TRBD1 (5 bases). The CDR3 is 13 residues long. V dropped 6 bases and J dropped 0 bases, with 7 bases sitting between them. Germline V gene data show CDR1 as WSHSY and CDR2 as SAAADI. As DNA, the CDR3 is TGCGCCAGCAGGGGGCCCAGCACAGATACGCAGTATTTT. Translating gives CASRGPSTDTQYF.

The chain is built from TRBV7-3 and TRBJ2-7; 9 bases map to TRBD2. Germline trimming cut 5 bases from V and 6 bases from J; bases unmatched to any gene: 14. Germline CDR1 and CDR2: SGHTA and FQGTGA. This CDR3 is 16 amino acids long. Here the CDR3 DNA reads TGTGCCAGCAGCCCCCGGGGTGTGGCGGGAGGGGCCGAGCAGTACTTC. It specifies CASSPRGVAGGAEQYF.

The chain is built from TRBV14 and TRBJ2-2, with a weak D call TRBD1 (6 bases). The V and J ends lost 1 base and 6 bases respectively, with 6 bases between them. The CDR3 totals 13 residues. Germline V gives CDR1 SGHDN, CDR2 FVKESK. CDR3 DNA: TGTGCCAGCAGCCAAGGGACAGCCGGGGAGCTGTTTTTT. It codes for CASSQGTAGELFF. Complete variable domain (other parts from reference TRBV14 and TRBJ2-2): EAGVTQFPSHSVIEKGQTVTLRCDPISGHDNLYWYRRVMGKEIKFLLHFVKESKQDESGMPNNRFLAERTGGTYSTLKVQPAELEDSGVYFCASSQGTAGELFFGEGSRLTVL.